Below are 15 T cell receptor beta chains sequenced from a single sample in a study of identical twins. TCRdb itself ran the 5' RACE reads through MiXCR, one entry per CDR3 protein. Among 350,000 to 400,000 distinct CDR3 sequences, approximately 8.8% were seen once, and the ten largest hold 8.5% to 10%. Specimen: naive T cells sorted from blood. The receptors shown here come from a woman in her 50s in good health.

This clonotype was detected ten times or more. V is TRBV20-1 and J is TRBJ2-1, with 9 bases lining up with TRBD2. Trimming at V came to 5 bases and at J to 4 bases, leaving 12 bases not matched to a gene. The V gene's germline CDR1 is DFQATT and CDR2 SNEGSKA (reference sequence). This CDR3 spans 16 amino acids. CDR3 sequence: CSAPPAGGPPYNEQFF. The CDR3 DNA reads as TGCAGTGCTCCCCCTGCGGGAGGGCCTCCATACAATGAGCAGTTCTTC.

With respect to this clonotype: A much larger clone lies a single base off, so this may be a read error. This sequence joins TRBV21-1 and TRBJ1-5. TRBV21-1 is shown as a pseudogene. The CDR3 covers 14 residues. The CDR3 DNA is TGTGCCAGCAGCCATAGGGAGGAAATTCAGCCCCAGCATTTT. It encodes CASSHREEIQPQHF.

This clonotype came up many times. This rearrangement joins TRBV5-1 to TRBJ2-1; D not resolved. The germline CDR1 and CDR2 sequences are SGHRS and YFSETQ. The germline V and J ends were trimmed by 0 bases and 8 bases, with 12 bases remaining between them. The CDR3 totals 14 residues. CDR3 protein: CASSLVGYLYEQFF. DNA for the CDR3: TGCGCCAGCAGCTTGGTTGGGTATCTCTATGAGCAGTTCTTC.

The V gene is TRBV4-1, the J gene TRBJ2-1; D tentatively reads TRBD1 or TRBD2 (5 bases each). CDR1 MGHRA and CDR2 YSYEKL come from the germline V gene. The CDR3 totals 16 residues. The V end lost 2 bases, the J end lost 2 bases, and 13 bases lay between the germline ends. Here the CDR3 DNA reads TGCGCCAGCAGCCAATTCCGGGACCCAACCTACAATGAGCAGTTCTTC. Translated: CASSQFRDPTYNEQFF.

This clonotype was seen only a few times. This sequence joins TRBV7-9 and TRBJ1-1; 9 positions agree with TRBD1. This CDR3 is built from 16 residues. CDR1 and CDR2 from the germline V gene are SEHNR and FQNEAQ (reference sequence). J lost 3 bases, V lost 5 bases, and 10 bases had no gene match. CDR3 in amino acids: CASSPPGQGRDTEAFF. CDR3 bases: TGTGCCAGCAGCCCCCCGGGACAGGGAAGAGACACTGAAGCTTTCTTT.

This clonotype was recorded a few times. The chain recombines TRBV5-1 with TRBJ2-1; 8 nucleotides line up with TRBD2. V was clipped by 0 bases and J by 1 base; unmatched bases: 18. The CDR3 covers 21 residues. Germline assignment: CDR1 SGHRS and CDR2 YFSETQ. The CDR3: CASSLASGGGLAGGSYNEQFF. The CDR3 coding sequence is TGCGCCAGCAGCTTGGCCTCGGGCGGAGGACTAGCCGGGGGGTCCTACAATGAGCAGTTCTTC. The variable domain in full, with the rest retrieved from reference TRBV5-1 and TRBJ2-1, is KAGVTQTPRYLIKTRGQQVTLSCSPISGHRSVSWYQQTPGQGLQFLFEYFSETQRNKGNFPGRFSGRQFSNSRSEMNVSTLELGDSALYLCASSLASGGGLAGGSYNEQFFGPGTRLTVL.

This chain joins TRBV15 and TRBJ2-3; D ambiguous. With 1 base removed from V and 7 bases from J, the gap between germline ends came to 6 bases. The CDR3 length is 12 residues. CDR1 is LNHNV and CDR2 is YYDKDF in the germline V gene (reference sequence). This CDR3 is CATSRVGNTQYF. As DNA, the CDR3 is TGTGCCACCAGCAGAGTTGGGAATACGCAGTATTTT.

This clonotype was observed a few times. The rearrangement uses TRBV12-3 or TRBV12-4 and TRBJ1-2; D remains ambiguous. This CDR3 comprises 14 residues. V lost 5 bases and J lost 5, with 15 bases in between. CDR3: CASSTRLEGYGYTF. CDR3 nucleotides: TGTGCCAGCAGTACGAGACTCGAAGGGTATGGCTACACCTTC.

This clonotype was found a few times. The V gene is TRBV2, the J gene TRBJ2-1; 9 bases map to TRBD2. The germline CDR1 and CDR2 sequences are SNHLY and FYNNEI. Trimming at V came to 11 bases and at J to 4 bases, leaving 6 bases not matched to a gene. The CDR3 is 13 amino acids. DNA for the CDR3: TGTGCCTCGGGCGGGAGGGGGTACAATGAGCAGTTCTTC. As protein: CASGGRGYNEQFF.

This clonotype was recorded a few times. The gene calls are TRBV27 and TRBJ2-6; D unresolved. From germline, CDR1 is MNHEY and CDR2 SMNVEV (reference sequence). Deletions cut 3 bases from V and 4 bases from J, with 7 bases between. The CDR3 sequence is 14 residues long. CDR3 nucleotides: TGTGCCAGCAGTTTGAATGGAGGGGCCAACGTCCTGACTTTC. It is translated as CASSLNGGANVLTF.

This clonotype was counted only a few times. This chain uses TRBV12-3 or TRBV12-4 with TRBJ2-2; TRBD2 matches at 11 bases. This CDR3 comprises 15 residues. V shed 1 base, J shed 6 bases, and the junction held 1 base outside the gene matches. As DNA, the CDR3 is TGTGCCAGCAGTTTAGGACTAGCGGGGTCCGGGGAGCTGTTTTTT. This translates into CASSLGLAGSGELFF.

The chain recombines TRBV20-1 with TRBJ2-1, with 7 positions matching TRBD2. Losses at the gene ends were 8 bases for V and 4 bases for J; bases not matched to a gene: 8. Germline V gene sequence: CDR1 DFQATT, CDR2 SNEGSKA (reference sequence). This CDR3 is built from 13 residues. The CDR3 loop reads CSLTSDSYNEQFF. The CDR3 DNA sequence: TGCAGTCTCACTAGCGACTCTTACAATGAGCAGTTCTTC.

This clonotype was picked up a small number of times. This chain links TRBV6-6 with TRBJ2-5, with TRBD2 matching over 15 bases. Germline V gives CDR1 MNHNY, CDR2 SVGAGI (reference sequence). This CDR3 contains 16 residues. Trimming cost V 5 bases and J 4 bases; bases outside gene matches: 5. The CDR3 DNA reads TGTGCCAGCAGTAGAGGGACTAGCGGGAGGTTAGAGACCCAGTACTTC. Translation gives CASSRGTSGRLETQYF.

This rearrangement joins TRBV7-9 to TRBJ2-7; 7 nucleotides match TRBD2. V was pared by 1 base and J by 3 bases, with 6 bases of the junction left unmatched. CDR1 is SEHNR and CDR2 is FQNEAQ in the germline V gene (reference sequence). The CDR3 is made up of 15 amino acids. The CDR3 bases are TGTGCCAGCAGCTTAGTGGGCGGGAGAGGCTACGAGCAGTACGTC. As protein: CASSLVGGRGYEQYV.

The V and J genes are TRBV5-6 and TRBJ2-7; 7 bases agree with TRBD1. The V and J ends lost 2 bases and 11 bases, in that order; junction bases with no gene match: 19. The length of the CDR3 is 16 residues. Germline V CDR1 and CDR2: SGHDT, YYEEEE. CDR3 nucleotide sequence: TGTGCCAGCAGCTTAAACGAGGGGGCGCGATCCTATGTAAAGTACTTC. Its translation: CASSLNEGARSYVKYF.